Below, 15 T cell receptor beta chains from the same sample are listed, as sequenced in a study of immune evolution from preneoplasia to lung adenocarcinoma. Some clones are missing from TCRdb's copy, which holds only in-frame ones; the method was immunoSEQ multiplex PCR. This sample has around 11,000 clones, with around 76% found just once. The sample taken for sequencing was FFPE minimally invasive lung adenocarcinoma tissue. The receptors were gathered from a person aged 60-79 years with lung adenocarcinoma.

This rearrangement joins TRBV10-3 to TRBJ2-7; D is perhaps TRBD1 (5 bases). V lost 6 bases to trimming and J lost 0 bases, with 6 bases between them. Germline loops: CDR1 ENHRY, CDR2 SYGVKD. The CDR3 sequence is 12 residues long. DNA for the CDR3: TGTGCCATCAGCGACAGCTCCTACGAGCAGTACTTC. As protein: CAISDSSYEQYF.

This chain uses TRBV2 with TRBJ2-7; D gene ambiguous. Between the trimmed V and J ends, which lost 8 bases and 6 bases, there was a span of 14 bases. In germline, CDR1 is SNHLY, CDR2 FYNNEI. This CDR3 comprises 12 residues. CDR3 amino acids: CASAVTELEQYF. CDR3 in DNA: TGTGCCAGCGCGGTTACCGAACTCGAGCAGTACTTC.

This chain joins TRBV6-1 and TRBJ2-3; D is unresolved. This CDR3 has 16 residues. The V end lost 1 base, the J end lost 3 bases, and 14 bases lay between the germline ends. CDR1 and CDR2 from the germline V gene are MNHNS and SASEGT. The chain's CDR3 is CASSEGLGQLTDTQYF. In nucleotides, the CDR3 is TGTGCCAGCAGTGAAGGCTTAGGGCAATTAACAGATACGCAGTATTTT.

The rearrangement joins TRBV10-3 to TRBJ2-7; D remains ambiguous. The CDR3 is 13 amino acids. Per germline, CDR1 ENHRY and CDR2 SYGVKD. V was clipped by 7 bases and J by 4 bases, with 14 bases between them. The DNA for the CDR3 is TGTGCCATCAAGGAGCCGACGACTTACGAGCAGTACTTC. Protein sequence: CAIKEPTTYEQYF.

The J gene is TRBJ2-3, the V gene TRBV30; no firm D call. Germline assignment: CDR1 GTSNPN and CDR2 SVGIG (reference sequence). This CDR3 is 12 amino acids long. The V end lost 4 bases, the J end lost 3 bases, and 8 bases lay between the germline ends. CDR3 loop: CAWTPSTDTQYF. The CDR3 bases are TGTGCCTGGACCCCGAGTACAGATACGCAGTATTTT.

The chain is built from TRBV19 and TRBJ1-1; TRBD1 matches at 7 bases. V trimming: 4 bases; J trimming: 1 base; junction bases outside the gene matches: 6. This CDR3 is built from 15 residues. CDR1 is LNHDA, CDR2 SQIVND, per germline (reference sequence). CDR3 sequence reads: CASSKQGQRNTEAFF. In DNA form, the CDR3 reads TGTGCCAGTAGTAAACAGGGACAGCGGAACACTGAAGCTTTCTTT.

V is TRBV21-1 and J is TRBJ1-6. TRBV21-1 is a pseudogene locus. This CDR3 is 19 amino acids long. CDR3 amino acids: CASSKASEHSGRVNSPLHF. Here the CDR3 DNA reads TGTGCCAGCAGCAAAGCGAGTGAGCACTCGGGAAGGGTGAATTCACCCCTCCACTTT.

V usage is TRBV11-3 and J usage is TRBJ1-4; no reliable D call. V shed 1 base and J shed 0 bases, with 12 bases lying between them. The CDR3 has 17 amino acids. Germline CDR1 SGHNT, CDR2 YENEEA. The CDR3 bases are TGTGCCAGCAGCTTAGGTTGGACGCCTGCAACTAATGAAAAACTGTTTTTT. It specifies CASSLGWTPATNEKLFF. Supplemented by reference TRBV11-3 and TRBJ1-4, the full variable domain reads EAGVVQSPRYKIIEKKQPVAFWCNPISGHNTLYWYLQNLGQGPELLIRYENEEAVDDSQLPKDRFSAERLKGVDSTLKIQPAELGDSAVYLCASSLGWTPATNEKLFFGSGTQLSVL.

This clone was seen only once. The chain is built from TRBV14 and TRBJ1-6; TRBD1 matches at 9 bases. From germline, CDR1 is SGHDN and CDR2 FVKESK. This CDR3 is 15 amino acids long. With 1 base clipped from V and 6 bases from J, the junction kept 1 base outside the gene matches. The CDR3 loop is CASSQVQGANSPLHF. CDR3 DNA sequence: TGTGCCAGCAGCCAAGTACAGGGGGCTAATTCACCCCTCCACTTT.

The chain is built from TRBV7-9 and TRBJ2-1, with TRBD2 matching over 15 bases. CDR3 length: 18 amino acids. The V and J ends lost 3 bases and 6 bases, in that order; junction bases with no gene match: 9. The germline V gene has CDR1 SEHNR and CDR2 FQNEAQ (reference sequence). CDR3 region: CASSLRRGLAGGSNEQFF. The CDR3 nucleotides are TGTGCCAGCAGCTTGCGACGAGGACTAGCGGGGGGGAGCAATGAGCAGTTCTTC.

This chain joins TRBV6-6 and TRBJ2-7; D is unresolved. V lost 2 bases, J lost 3 bases, and 5 bases lay in between. CDR1 is MNHNY and CDR2 is SVGAGI in the germline V gene (reference sequence). The CDR3 extends over 12 amino acids. The CDR3 spells CASSYRDYEQYF. CDR3 DNA: TGTGCCAGCAGTTACAGGGACTACGAGCAGTACTTC.

The chain uses TRBV10-3 and TRBJ1-1; the D is unclear. Germline assignment: CDR1 ENHRY and CDR2 SYGVKD. V was cut by 6 bases and J by 7 bases, with 12 bases left in between. The CDR3 consists of 12 residues. CDR3 protein: CAISPGESEAFF. In DNA form, the CDR3 reads TGTGCCATCAGCCCCGGGGAGAGTGAAGCTTTCTTT.

The chain carries TRBV11-2 and TRBJ2-5; D unresolved. The germline CDR1 and CDR2 sequences are SGHAT and FQNNGV. The CDR3 extends over 11 amino acids. V lost 7 bases, J lost 2 bases, and 5 bases lay in between. The CDR3 is CASNTQETQYF. CDR3 bases: TGTGCCAGCAACACTCAAGAGACCCAGTACTTC.

The J gene is TRBJ1-5, the V gene TRBV4-1; no firm D call. CDR3 length: 16 amino acids. The V and J ends lost 3 bases and 5 bases respectively, with 17 bases between them. Germline CDR1 reads MGHRA; CDR2 reads YSYEKL. The CDR3 nucleotides read TGCGCCAGCAGCCACCCGGAGGGAATCCCATATCAGCCCCAGCATTTT. Translation gives CASSHPEGIPYQPQHF.

The V and J genes are TRBV19 and TRBJ2-5, with TRBD1 matching 7 bases. This CDR3 spans 13 amino acids. Germline CDR1 and CDR2: LNHDA and SQIVND (reference sequence). V was clipped by 6 bases and J by 2 bases; unmatched bases: 3. As DNA, the CDR3 is TGTGCCAGTAGGGGGACAGATCAAGAGACCCAGTACTTC. Its translation: CASRGTDQETQYF.